The source of this T cell receptor (beta chain) is a study of blood T cell repertoires in COVID-19. Germline loops: CDR1 SNHLY, CDR2 FYNNEI. V lost 3 bases and J lost 0, with 5 bases in between. This CDR3 region has 13 residues. Measured with immunoSEQ multiplex PCR; TCRdb has only the in-frame clones, and not every one. The data hold about 350,000 clones, with less than 90% observed a single time. The clonotype was recovered from a woman aged 60-75 years with COVID-19, enrolled during active disease. The rearrangement links TRBV2 to TRBJ1-1; D not certain. Sequenced input: peripheral blood. The CDR3 loop reads CASSDQMNTEAFF. CDR3 nucleotide sequence: TGTGCCAGCAGTGACCAAATGAACACTGAAGCTTTCTTT.